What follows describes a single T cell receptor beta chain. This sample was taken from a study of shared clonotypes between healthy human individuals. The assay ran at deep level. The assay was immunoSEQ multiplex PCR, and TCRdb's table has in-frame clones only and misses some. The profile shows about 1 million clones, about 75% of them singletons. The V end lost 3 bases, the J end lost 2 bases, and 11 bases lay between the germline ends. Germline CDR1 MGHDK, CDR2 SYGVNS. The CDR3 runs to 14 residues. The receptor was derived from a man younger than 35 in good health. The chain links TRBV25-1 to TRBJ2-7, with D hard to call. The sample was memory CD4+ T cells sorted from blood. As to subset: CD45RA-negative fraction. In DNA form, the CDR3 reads TGTGCCAGCAGTGATCATAAAGGAACCTACGAGCAGTACTTC. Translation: CASSDHKGTYEQYF.